One T cell receptor beta chain is described in this entry. The data were obtained in a study of blood T cell repertoires in COVID-19. Background on the study: Samples came from the United States, Italy and Spain, spanning acute and convalescent COVID-19. T cells, B-cell-depleted T cells, or PBMCs provided the cDNA or gDNA that served as material.

Original handling: Nucleated cell number was recorded as an estimate derived from reference gene primer amplification. Here immunoSEQ multiplex PCR was the method, and the copy in TCRdb shows in-frame clones only, minus some. V, J and clone size are taken as reported in that table, and D and trimming were inferred from the DNA itself. The sample records hundreds of thousands of clones, approximately 86% being singletons. V gave up 3 bases and J gave up 0 bases, with 18 bases separating them. Looked up from germline, CDR1 is KGHSH and CDR2 is LQKENI. The CDR3 runs 17 residues. The origin of this receptor is a woman in her fifties or sixties with active or convalescent COVID-19. This chain joins TRBV18 and TRBJ2-7; D remains ambiguous. Sequencing input: peripheral blood. Written as DNA, the CDR3 is TGTGCCAGCTCACCGACCCCCGACTCGTTGAGCTCCTACGAGCAGTACTTC. Its protein product is CASSPTPDSLSSYEQYF.